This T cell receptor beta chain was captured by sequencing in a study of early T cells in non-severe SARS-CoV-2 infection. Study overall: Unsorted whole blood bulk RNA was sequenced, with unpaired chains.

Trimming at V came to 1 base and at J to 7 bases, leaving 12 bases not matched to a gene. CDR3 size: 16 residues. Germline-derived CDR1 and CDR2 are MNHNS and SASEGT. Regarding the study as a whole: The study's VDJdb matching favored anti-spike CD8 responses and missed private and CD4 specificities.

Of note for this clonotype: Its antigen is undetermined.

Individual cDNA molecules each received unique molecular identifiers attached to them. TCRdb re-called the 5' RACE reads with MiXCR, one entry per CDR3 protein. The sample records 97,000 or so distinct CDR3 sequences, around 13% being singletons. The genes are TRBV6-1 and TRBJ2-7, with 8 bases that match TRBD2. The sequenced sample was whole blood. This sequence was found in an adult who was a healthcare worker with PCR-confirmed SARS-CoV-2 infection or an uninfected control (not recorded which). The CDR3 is CASSEVFRTSTFEQYF. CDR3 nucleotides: TGTGCCAGCAGTGAAGTCTTCCGGACTAGCACTTTTGAGCAGTACTTC.